A selection of T cell receptor beta chains follows, all from one sample in a study of Graves' ophthalmopathy and Graves' hyperthyroidism. TCRdb re-analysed the multiplex PCR reads in MiXCR, keeping a single row per CDR3 protein. This table holds about 390,000 distinct CDR3 sequences, roughly 14% found once. Sequencing used peripheral blood. The receptor set was obtained from a woman aged 18-35 years with stable Graves' hyperthyroidism. The CDR3 runs from the conserved cysteine through the conserved F or W. D genes are given only for firm matches. Some rows have no size entry. The others give once, few or many, or a class for an expanded clone.

D gene: -
V gene: TRBV12-3/TRBV12-4
clone size: many
J gene: TRBJ1-2
CDR3 DNA: TGTGCCAGCAGTTGGGGCGCAGGAATTGTGTATGGCTACACCTTC
CDR3 protein: CASSWGAGIVYGYTF

D gene: -
V gene: TRBV28
clone size: few
J gene: TRBJ2-2
CDR3 DNA: TGTGCCAGCAGTCCCCGGGTGGGTTCGAACACCGGGGAGCTGTTTTTT
CDR3 protein: CASSPRVGSNTGELFF

D gene: -
V gene: TRBV13
clone size: many
J gene: TRBJ1-2
CDR3 DNA: TGTGCCAGCAGCCCGCTGGGGGGGGTGTATGGCTACACCTTC
CDR3 protein: CASSPLGGVYGYTF

D gene: TRBD1
V gene: TRBV7-9
clone size: few
J gene: TRBJ1-1
CDR3 DNA: TGTGCCAGCGTTAGGGGAGGGGGCCACACTGAAGCTTTCTTT
CDR3 protein: CASVRGGGHTEAFF

D gene: -
V gene: TRBV29-1
clone size: -
J gene: TRBJ2-2
CDR3 DNA: TGCAGCGTTGAAGCGCAGGGTTCCGGGGAGCTGTTTTTT
CDR3 protein: CSVEAQGSGELFF

D gene: -
V gene: TRBV4-2
clone size: few
J gene: TRBJ1-3
CDR3 DNA: TGTGCCAGCAGCCAGGACATCTCTGGAAACACCATATATTTT
CDR3 protein: CASSQDISGNTIYF

D gene: -
V gene: TRBV7-8
clone size: few
J gene: TRBJ1-5
CDR3 DNA: TGTGCCAGCAGCTTAGCGTCGGGACAAGGAGGGTATCAGCCCCAGCATTTT
CDR3 protein: CASSLASGQGGYQPQHF

D gene: -
V gene: TRBV12-3/TRBV12-4
clone size: many
J gene: TRBJ2-7
CDR3 DNA: TGTGCCAGCAGTCCTGCCGCAGGGACCTACGAGCAGTACTTC
CDR3 protein: CASSPAAGTYEQYF

D gene: -
V gene: TRBV6-2/TRBV6-3
clone size: many
J gene: TRBJ2-7
CDR3 DNA: TGTGCCAGTCGGGACGACTTTTCCTACGAGCAGTACTTC
CDR3 protein: CASRDDFSYEQYF

D gene: -
V gene: TRBV7-2
clone size: many
J gene: TRBJ2-7
CDR3 DNA: TGTGCCAGCAGCTTCGGGCAGGGCTACGAGCAGTACTTC
CDR3 protein: CASSFGQGYEQYF

D gene: -
V gene: TRBV13
clone size: -
J gene: TRBJ1-2
CDR3 DNA: TGTGCCAGCAGCACACGCCAGGGGCCCGGGATTTATGGCTACACCTTC
CDR3 protein: CASSTRQGPGIYGYTF

D gene: -
V gene: TRBV6-1
clone size: many
J gene: TRBJ1-2
CDR3 DNA: TGTGCCAGCAGTGAAGCGCCAACTAACTATGGCTACACCTTC
CDR3 protein: CASSEAPTNYGYTF

D gene: -
V gene: TRBV2
clone size: many
J gene: TRBJ2-7
CDR3 DNA: TGTGCCAGCAGGGTGTTTGGTTACGAGCAGTACTTC
CDR3 protein: CASRVFGYEQYF

D gene: -
V gene: TRBV3-1
clone size: many
J gene: TRBJ2-5
CDR3 DNA: TGTGCCAGCAGCCCCGGGGTGGGAGAGACCCAGTACTTC
CDR3 protein: CASSPGVGETQYF

D gene: -
V gene: TRBV4-1
clone size: many
J gene: TRBJ2-5
CDR3 DNA: TGCGCCAGCAGCCAAGCCCGGGACCTCCAAGAGACCCAGTACTTC
CDR3 protein: CASSQARDLQETQYF

D gene: -
V gene: TRBV6-1
clone size: few
J gene: TRBJ1-3
CDR3 DNA: TGTGCCAGCACCACCCTGGGAAACACCATATATTTT
CDR3 protein: CASTTLGNTIYF

D gene: -
V gene: TRBV19
clone size: few
J gene: TRBJ1-5
CDR3 DNA: TGTGCCAGTAGTATTACGGACGCGGGGGAGCTTAGCAATCAGCCCCAGCATTTT
CDR3 protein: CASSITDAGELSNQPQHF

D gene: -
V gene: TRBV11-2
clone size: many
J gene: TRBJ1-1
CDR3 DNA: TGTGCCAGCAGCTCGATTGGTTTTAAGGAGGTGAACACTGAAGCTTTCTTT
CDR3 protein: CASSSIGFKEVNTEAFF

D gene: -
V gene: TRBV7-2
clone size: many
J gene: TRBJ2-7
CDR3 DNA: TGTGCCAGCAGCTCCCATAGATGGGACGAGCAGTACTTC
CDR3 protein: CASSSHRWDEQYF

D gene: -
V gene: TRBV6-1
clone size: many
J gene: TRBJ1-5
CDR3 DNA: TGTGCCAGCAGCCGCCTAGGAGGGGGAGGGCAGCCCCAGCATTTT
CDR3 protein: CASSRLGGGGQPQHF

D gene: -
V gene: TRBV6-1
clone size: -
J gene: TRBJ1-2
CDR3 DNA: TGTGCCAGCAGTGAAGAGGCAACAAAACTTGGCTACACCTTC
CDR3 protein: CASSEEATKLGYTF

D gene: TRBD1
V gene: TRBV12-3/TRBV12-4
clone size: many
J gene: TRBJ1-2
CDR3 DNA: TGTGCCAGCAGTTTTTTTAGGACAGGGGATGAGTATGGCTACACCTTC
CDR3 protein: CASSFFRTGDEYGYTF

D gene: TRBD2
V gene: TRBV6-2/TRBV6-3
clone size: many
J gene: TRBJ2-2
CDR3 DNA: TGTGCCAGCAGTTACGATGACAAGCGGGGCACCGGGGAGCTGTTTTTT
CDR3 protein: CASSYDDKRGTGELFF

D gene: -
V gene: TRBV19
clone size: many
J gene: TRBJ1-2
CDR3 DNA: TGTGCCAGTAGTATCATCGGGACCCCCAATGGCTACACCTTC
CDR3 protein: CASSIIGTPNGYTF

D gene: TRBD1
V gene: TRBV5-1
clone size: -
J gene: TRBJ1-1
CDR3 DNA: TGCGCCAGCAGCTCCGGACAGGGGGTCGAGAACACTGAAGCTTTCTTT
CDR3 protein: CASSSGQGVENTEAFF

D gene: -
V gene: TRBV27
clone size: many
J gene: TRBJ2-7
CDR3 DNA: TGTGCCAGCAGTTTCTCCGGACGGCCCTACGAGCAGTACTTC
CDR3 protein: CASSFSGRPYEQYF

D gene: -
V gene: TRBV11-2
clone size: few
J gene: TRBJ1-5
CDR3 DNA: TGTGCCAGCGGCCGGGGACAGCCCCAGCATTTT
CDR3 protein: CASGRGQPQHF

D gene: TRBD2
V gene: TRBV4-2
clone size: few
J gene: TRBJ2-4
CDR3 DNA: TGTGCCAGCAGCACAAGCGGGACTAGCGGGGGGGCTCTAGCCAAAAACATTCAGTACTTC
CDR3 protein: CASSTSGTSGGALAKNIQYF

D gene: -
V gene: TRBV15
clone size: many
J gene: TRBJ1-2
CDR3 DNA: TGTGCCACCAGCCGAGAGGAGGGGGTTGAGGATAGAGGCGATGGCTACACCTTC
CDR3 protein: CATSREEGVEDRGDGYTF

D gene: -
V gene: TRBV6-1
clone size: many
J gene: TRBJ2-5
CDR3 DNA: TGTGCCAGCAGACATAAAGAGACCCAGTACTTC
CDR3 protein: CASRHKETQYF

D gene: -
V gene: TRBV6-5
clone size: many
J gene: TRBJ1-2
CDR3 DNA: TGTGCCAGCAGTTACTCGGAGACAAACTATGGCTACACCTTC
CDR3 protein: CASSYSETNYGYTF

D gene: -
V gene: TRBV28
clone size: many
J gene: TRBJ2-7
CDR3 DNA: TGTGCCAGCAGTCCCGGGGGTAGGGTCGAGCAGTACTTC
CDR3 protein: CASSPGGRVEQYF

D gene: -
V gene: TRBV2
clone size: many
J gene: TRBJ2-5
CDR3 DNA: TGTGCCAGCAGACCGACAGTACAAGAGACCCAGTACTTC
CDR3 protein: CASRPTVQETQYF

D gene: -
V gene: TRBV12-3/TRBV12-4
clone size: many
J gene: TRBJ1-1
CDR3 DNA: TGTGCCAGCAGCAAAATCAGGAACACTGAAGCTTTCTTT
CDR3 protein: CASSKIRNTEAFF

D gene: -
V gene: TRBV2
clone size: many
J gene: TRBJ1-5
CDR3 DNA: TGTGCCAGCAGTCGGGGCGATAGCAATCAGCCCCAGCATTTT
CDR3 protein: CASSRGDSNQPQHF

D gene: -
V gene: TRBV20-1
clone size: many
J gene: TRBJ1-2
CDR3 DNA: TGCAGTGCCAGACCTACGATGATTTCGGGGAGGGGATATGGCTACACCTTC
CDR3 protein: CSARPTMISGRGYGYTF

D gene: -
V gene: TRBV19
clone size: -
J gene: TRBJ2-2
CDR3 DNA: TGTGCCACCAAGATGAATATCGGCGGGGAGCTGTTTTTT
CDR3 protein: CATKMNIGGELFF

D gene: -
V gene: TRBV29-1
clone size: -
J gene: TRBJ2-5
CDR3 DNA: TGCAGCGTTGGGGGGGACCACCAAGAGACCCAGTACTTC
CDR3 protein: CSVGGDHQETQYF

D gene: -
V gene: TRBV7-3
clone size: many
J gene: TRBJ1-1
CDR3 DNA: TGTGCCAGCAGCTTAACGGCGGTGGAGGGGCCGCTGAACACTGAAGCTTTCTTT
CDR3 protein: CASSLTAVEGPLNTEAFF

D gene: TRBD1
V gene: TRBV5-1
clone size: many
J gene: TRBJ2-5
CDR3 DNA: TGCGCCAGCAGCTTTAGCCAGGGGGCTGGGGAGACCCAGTACTTC
CDR3 protein: CASSFSQGAGETQYF

D gene: -
V gene: TRBV11-1
clone size: -
J gene: TRBJ1-3
CDR3 DNA: TGTGCCAGCAGCCCAGGGATTTTTGGACGCTCTGGAAACACCATATATTTT
CDR3 protein: CASSPGIFGRSGNTIYF

D gene: -
V gene: TRBV6-1
clone size: many
J gene: TRBJ2-7
CDR3 DNA: TGTGCCAGCATCGTCCCTGGGACCTCCTACGAGCAGTACTTC
CDR3 protein: CASIVPGTSYEQYF

D gene: -
V gene: TRBV6-1
clone size: many
J gene: TRBJ1-5
CDR3 DNA: TGTGCCAGCAGTGAACTCACACATACTAGCAATCAGCCCCAGCATTTT
CDR3 protein: CASSELTHTSNQPQHF

D gene: -
V gene: TRBV12-3/TRBV12-4
clone size: many
J gene: TRBJ1-5
CDR3 DNA: TGTGCCAGCAGTTTAGGGGACAACAATCAGCCCCAGCATTTT
CDR3 protein: CASSLGDNNQPQHF

D gene: -
V gene: TRBV24-1
clone size: many
J gene: TRBJ2-2
CDR3 DNA: TGTGCCACCAGACCGACGGCCACCGGGGAGCTGTTTTTT
CDR3 protein: CATRPTATGELFF

D gene: TRBD1
V gene: TRBV20-1
clone size: many
J gene: TRBJ1-6
CDR3 DNA: TGCAGTGCCACGGGGACAGTTAATTCACCCCTCCACTTT
CDR3 protein: CSATGTVNSPLHF

D gene: -
V gene: TRBV12-3/TRBV12-4
clone size: few
J gene: TRBJ2-5
CDR3 DNA: TGTGCCAGCGGGCCCTTAGGTATAGAGACCCAGTACTTC
CDR3 protein: CASGPLGIETQYF

D gene: -
V gene: TRBV24-1
clone size: -
J gene: TRBJ1-5
CDR3 DNA: TGTGCCACTAACGACAGGATAGGTCAGCCCCAGCATTTT
CDR3 protein: CATNDRIGQPQHF

D gene: -
V gene: TRBV6-5
clone size: many
J gene: TRBJ2-7
CDR3 DNA: TGTGCCAGCAGCTACGGGGGACGGGAGCAGTACTTC
CDR3 protein: CASSYGGREQYF

D gene: -
V gene: TRBV27
clone size: many
J gene: TRBJ1-6
CDR3 DNA: TGTGCCAGCAGTATTACAGGAGAGTATTCACCCCTCCACTTT
CDR3 protein: CASSITGEYSPLHF

D gene: -
V gene: TRBV24-1
clone size: many
J gene: TRBJ1-1
CDR3 DNA: TGTGCCACCGGGCGAAGGGGGAACACTGAAGCTTTCTTT
CDR3 protein: CATGRRGNTEAFF

D gene: -
V gene: TRBV15
clone size: many
J gene: TRBJ2-5
CDR3 DNA: TGTGCCACCAGCAGAGATGGGAAGGGGGAGACCCAGTACTTC
CDR3 protein: CATSRDGKGETQYF

D gene: TRBD2
V gene: TRBV3-1
clone size: many
J gene: TRBJ2-7
CDR3 DNA: TGTGCCAGCAGCCCGGGCGGGGGCGAGCAGTACTTC
CDR3 protein: CASSPGGGEQYF

D gene: -
V gene: TRBV11-2
clone size: -
J gene: TRBJ2-4
CDR3 DNA: TGTGCCAGCAGTCCCCCGGCAGAAAACATTCAGTACTTC
CDR3 protein: CASSPPAENIQYF

D gene: -
V gene: TRBV6-4
clone size: few
J gene: TRBJ1-6
CDR3 DNA: TGTGCCAGCAGTCACCGGGGTGATAATTCACCCCTCCACTTT
CDR3 protein: CASSHRGDNSPLHF

D gene: -
V gene: TRBV18
clone size: many
J gene: TRBJ1-1
CDR3 DNA: TGTGCCAGCTCATACCAGGGGAATTTGAACACTGAAGCTTTCTTT
CDR3 protein: CASSYQGNLNTEAFF

D gene: -
V gene: TRBV10-3
clone size: -
J gene: TRBJ2-3
CDR3 DNA: TGTGCCATCAGCGACCCCCGGTCAACAGATACGCAGTATTTT
CDR3 protein: CAISDPRSTDTQYF

D gene: TRBD2
V gene: TRBV11-2
clone size: -
J gene: TRBJ2-7
CDR3 DNA: TGTGCCAGCAGAAGATCCGGGACTAACTCCTACGAGCAGTACTTC
CDR3 protein: CASRRSGTNSYEQYF

D gene: -
V gene: TRBV7-2
clone size: many
J gene: TRBJ1-1
CDR3 DNA: TGTGCCAGCAGCTCACGCCGAGTTGACACTGAAGCTTTCTTT
CDR3 protein: CASSSRRVDTEAFF